One TCR beta chain is described in this entry. CDR1 and CDR2 (germline): LNHDA, SQIVND (reference sequence). CDR3 length equals 12 residues. The V gene lost 7 bases and the J gene lost 6 bases, with 12 bases spanning the gap. The record originates from a study of blood T cell repertoires in COVID-19. The overall study: Donors in the United States, Italy and Spain gave samples during acute or convalescent COVID-19.

Original handling: For nucleated cells, counts were estimated from reference gene primer amplification. Repertoires were generated with immunoSEQ multiplex PCR, while TCRdb's copy carries only in-frame clones and drops some. Clone size and the V and J calls come from that table; the DNA yielded D and trimming. This table holds about 280,000 clones, over 75% found once. The TCR sequence derives from a man in his late teens or twenties with active or convalescent COVID-19. The chain recombines TRBV19 with TRBJ1-2; unclear D gene. Sequencing input: peripheral blood. Here the CDR3 DNA reads TGTGCCAGTACAGGTTTCCGCGATGGCTACACCTTC. It yields the protein CASTGFRDGYTF.